This record looks at one TCR beta chain sequence and its context. The data stem from a study of T-cell reconstitution after alpha-beta-depleted transplantation in children. The authors prepared the TCRbeta library with unique molecular identifiers. TCRdb reanalysed the PCR reads using MiXCR and keeps one entry per CDR3 protein. This sample has hundreds of thousands of distinct CDR3 sequences; around 18% occur once, and the top ten carry more than 2.5%. The clonotype originates from a human donor who donated a stem cell graft to a child with acute lymphoblastic leukemia. The sequencing used PBMCs from the stem cell graft donor, collected from the stem cell graft.

The CDR3 sequence is CASSETSGGDEQFF. In DNA, the CDR3 is TGCGCCAGCAGCGAAACTTCGGGGGGCGATGAGCAGTTCTTC. The chain has TRBV5-1 and TRBJ2-1; TRBD2 might be the D (7 bases). The germline V and J ends were trimmed by 4 bases and 8 bases, with 16 bases remaining between them. Germline V gene data show CDR1 as SGHRS and CDR2 as YFSETQ. The CDR3 is 14 residues long.